The sequence of this TCR beta chain was determined in a study of T cell responses to AZD1222 COVID-19 vaccine. Some clones are missing from TCRdb's copy, which holds only in-frame ones; the method was immunoSEQ multiplex PCR. The sample has more than 95,000 clones, about 90% seen once. General study points: Nearly half of unique spike-specific TCRs reportedly avoided B.1.351 and B.1.1.7 mutated regions.

As for this clone: Its target is not known.

The V gene's germline CDR1 is SQVTM and CDR2 ANQGSEA. This CDR3 has 10 amino acids. The specimen was peripheral blood, collected on day 0 of AZD1222 vaccination. The genes are TRBV29-1 and TRBJ2-2, with TRBD1 as a possible D gene (5 bases). This sequence was found in an adult in good health. As DNA, the CDR3 is TGCGGCGAAACAGGCGGGGAGCTGTTTTTT. This sequence encodes CGETGGELFF.